Below are 18 T cell receptor beta chains sequenced from a single sample in a study of blood T cell repertoires in COVID-19. Sequencing was performed with immunoSEQ multiplex PCR; in TCRdb, only in-frame clones are kept and a portion is missing. The sample lists about 220,000 clones, around 90% seen once, with about 2.6% in the top ten. Sequencing was carried out using PBMCs or T cells enriched from blood (not recorded which). The source of these receptors is a woman aged 25 to 39 who had recovered from COVID-19.

This clone was recorded a few times. This chain joins TRBV6-4 and TRBJ1-1, with 8 bases aligning to TRBD1. This CDR3 contains 11 residues. Germline values: CDR1 MRHNA, CDR2 SNTAGT. The V gene end was trimmed by 6 bases and the J gene end by 8 bases; junction bases not matched to a gene: 2. CDR3 sequence: CASSAGGEAFF. In DNA, the CDR3 is TGTGCCAGCAGCGCAGGGGGCGAAGCTTTCTTT.

This sequence joins TRBV13 and TRBJ1-5; the match to TRBD1 covers 10 bases. The trim removed 3 bases at V and 6 bases at J, leaving 5 bases unmatched. The CDR3 has 15 residues. Germline-derived CDR1 and CDR2 are PRHDT and FYEKMQ (reference sequence). The CDR3 region has the DNA TGTGCCAGCAGCTTGGGGACAGGGGCCCCTCAGCCCCAGCATTTT. It translates to CASSLGTGAPQPQHF.

This chain links TRBV5-3 with TRBJ1-6; D ambiguous. TRBV5-3 is assigned to the ORF class and has an uncertain function. V was pared by 2 bases and J by 0 bases, with 12 bases between. The CDR3 has 17 residues. CDR3 bases: TGTGCCAGAAGCTTAAGGCGGGTCTGCTCCTATAATTCACCCCTCCACTTT. This encodes CARSLRRVCSYNSPLHF.

J is TRBJ2-1 and V is TRBV11-2; the D gene is possibly TRBD2 (7 bases). Germline V gene sequence: CDR1 SGHAT, CDR2 FQNNGV. With 5 bases removed from V and 13 bases from J, the gap between germline ends came to 18 bases. The CDR3 contains 13 residues. In DNA form, the CDR3 reads TGTGCCAGCAGCCTTGGGGGGGGGCCCGAACAGTTCTTC. It translates to CASSLGGGPEQFF.

The CDR3 DNA reads as TGTGCCAGCAGGCCGGGACAGGCGACCTACGAGCAGTACTTC. Translating gives CASRPGQATYEQYF. This chain connects TRBV6-5 to TRBJ2-7, with 8 positions matching TRBD1. The CDR3 has 14 amino acids. Germline values: CDR1 MNHEY, CDR2 SVGAGI. With 6 bases clipped from V and 2 bases from J, the junction kept 6 bases outside the gene matches.

CDR3 coding DNA: TGTGCCAGTAGTATCCAGGACAGGGAACGAGAGACCCAGTACTTC. This translates into CASSIQDRERETQYF. The chain has TRBV19 and TRBJ2-5; 8 bases line up with TRBD1. This CDR3 is 15 amino acids long. J lost 4 bases, V lost 3 bases, and 7 bases had no gene match. Germline lookup yields CDR1 LNHDA and CDR2 SQIVND (reference sequence).

The CDR3 loop reads CASSYTVGGGNTIYF. The CDR3 nucleotides read TGTGCCAGCAGTTACACGGTCGGCGGTGGAAACACCATATATTTT. The chain combines TRBV6-5 with TRBJ1-3; no reliable D call. The ends were cut back, 2 bases at V and 3 bases at J, with 11 bases in the middle. The length of the CDR3 is 15 residues. Per the germline V gene, CDR1 is MNHEY and CDR2 is SVGAGI.

The rearrangement links TRBV7-2 to TRBJ2-5, with D maybe TRBD2 (7 bases). Per germline, CDR1 SGHTA and CDR2 FQGNSA. The CDR3 extends over 14 amino acids. V shed 2 bases and J shed 3 bases, with 10 bases lying between them. CDR3 protein: CASSLRGGEETQYF. The CDR3 nucleotides read TGTGCCAGCAGCTTAAGGGGGGGGGAAGAGACCCAGTACTTC.

This chain connects TRBV19 to TRBJ1-6, with TRBD1 matching over 7 bases. V was pared by 3 bases and J by 6 bases, with 14 bases of the junction left unmatched. Germline CDR1 is LNHDA and CDR2 is SQIVND (reference sequence). CDR3 length: 18 amino acids. DNA of the CDR3: TGTGCCAGTAGTATCTCCGGGGACAGAGCCCTCACTAATTCACCCCTCCACTTT. Translating gives CASSISGDRALTNSPLHF. Filled out from reference TRBV19 and TRBJ1-6, the complete variable domain reads DGGITQSPKYLFRKEGQNVTLSCEQNLNHDAMYWYRQDPGQGLRLIYYSQIVNDFQKGDIAEGYSVSREKKESFPLTVTSAQKNPTAFYLCASSISGDRALTNSPLHFGNGTRLTVT.

The chain links TRBV3-1 (or the pseudogene TRBV3-2) to TRBJ1-6; the D gene is possibly TRBD1 (6 bases). Per germline, CDR1 LGHDT and CDR2 YNNKEL (reference sequence). V lost 4 bases to trimming and J lost 9 bases, with 22 bases between them. CDR3 length equals 17 residues. CDR3 coding DNA: TGTGCCAGCAGCCGCCTTTATGGGGGCGAAGTTGGTTCACCCCTCCACTTT. It encodes CASSRLYGGEVGSPLHF.

The gene calls are TRBV7-3 and TRBJ1-1, with no clear D. The CDR3 contains 13 residues. The V gene's germline CDR1 is SGHTA and CDR2 FQGTGA. Between the trimmed V and J ends, which lost 0 bases and 0 bases, there was a span of 2 bases. CDR3 sequence (DNA): TGTGCCAGCAGCTTAACCGTGAACACTGAAGCTTTCTTT. It encodes CASSLTVNTEAFF. Using reference TRBV7-3 and TRBJ1-1 for the parts outside the CDR3, the full variable domain is GAGVSQTPSNKVTEKGKYVELRCDPISGHTALYWYRQSLGQGPEFLIYFQGTGAADDSGLPNDRFFAVRPEGSVSTLKIQRTERGDSAVYLCASSLTVNTEAFFGQGTRLTVV.

The chain links TRBV3-1 (or the pseudogene TRBV3-2) to TRBJ2-3; 9 positions agree with TRBD1. V gave up 4 bases and J gave up 5 bases; unmatched junction bases: 13. The CDR3 consists of 17 residues. Per the germline V gene, CDR1 is LGHDT and CDR2 is YNNKEL (reference sequence). For the CDR3, the DNA is TGTGCCAGCAGCCCCAGAAGCGGGGACAGGGTTATAGATACGCAGTATTTT. Amino acid sequence: CASSPRSGDRVIDTQYF.

The chain combines TRBV5-1 with TRBJ2-1, with 7 bases lining up with TRBD2. Per the germline V gene, CDR1 is SGHRS and CDR2 is YFSETQ. The CDR3 is made up of 14 amino acids. The trim removed 0 bases at V and 8 bases at J, leaving 5 bases unmatched. In DNA, the CDR3 is TGCGCCAGCAGCTTGGGTCGGGAGGTTGATGAGCAGTTCTTC. Its translation: CASSLGREVDEQFF.

Only one count was recorded for this clone. The gene calls are TRBV3-1 (or the pseudogene TRBV3-2) and TRBJ2-1; 9 bases match TRBD2. The germline V gene has CDR1 LGHDT and CDR2 YNNKEL (reference sequence). This CDR3 comprises 15 residues. V lost 2 bases and J lost 9; bases outside the gene matches: 8. The chain's CDR3 is CASSQRGGGAGEQFF. The CDR3 DNA reads as TGTGCCAGCAGCCAACGGGGCGGGGGGGCCGGTGAGCAGTTCTTC.

V and J are TRBV28 and TRBJ2-1, with TRBD2 matching 11 bases. Germline values: CDR1 MDHEN, CDR2 SYDVKM. With 5 bases clipped from V and 0 bases from J, the junction kept 0 bases outside the gene matches. There are 15 residues in the CDR3. CDR3 residues: CASSGTSGSYNEQFF. In DNA, the CDR3 is TGTGCCAGCAGTGGGACTAGCGGCTCCTACAATGAGCAGTTCTTC.

The chain joins TRBV5-6 to TRBJ2-1; 12 bases line up with TRBD2. Trimming took 4 bases from V and 6 from J; bases not matched to a gene: 5. CDR3 size: 15 residues. CDR1 SGHDT and CDR2 YYEEEE come from the germline V gene. In DNA, the CDR3 is TGTGCCAGCAGCATCTCGGGACTAGCGGGCAATGAGCAGTTCTTC. Residues: CASSISGLAGNEQFF.

Only a few counts were recorded for this clone. The rearrangement links TRBV5-1 to TRBJ2-7, with D possibly being TRBD2 (6 bases). V was cut by 4 bases and J by 5 bases, with 16 bases left in between. Germline V gene lookup returns CDR1 SGHRS and CDR2 YFSETQ. The CDR3 loop spans 14 amino acids. Written as DNA, the CDR3 is TGCGCCAGCAGCCTGTCAGGAGGGACCAACGAGCAGTACTTC. It encodes CASSLSGGTNEQYF.

The J gene is TRBJ1-2, the V gene TRBV4-1, with no clear D. V lost 1 base and J 3 bases, leaving 6 bases between the germline ends. CDR1 and CDR2 (germline): MGHRA, YSYEKL. The CDR3 extends over 13 amino acids. CDR3 coding DNA: TGCGCCAGCAGCCAAGGAACGGACTATGGCTACACCTTC. This sequence encodes CASSQGTDYGYTF.